This TCR beta chain was sequenced for a study of shared clonotypes between healthy human individuals. About the research overall: Each donor had three CD4 naive, three CD4 memory, two CD8 naive and one CD8 memory plate.

Deep was the level used in running the assay. Profiled with immunoSEQ multiplex PCR; TCRdb holds only in-frame clones, not every one. The table records millions of clones, about 95% of them present only once. CD45RO negativity and positive selection for CCR7 defined naive CD8 cells, a population that excluded terminally differentiated effector memory CD45RA+ cells. For this clone: Antigen specificity is unknown.

Study-level points and caveats: Despite large depth, rarefaction showed incomplete sorted-subset sequencing.

The receptor was derived from a man between 18 and 35 years old in good health. The sample consisted of naive CD8+ T cells sorted from blood.

CDR3 residues: CSVEGPLTFNTDTQYF. The CDR3 DNA reads as TGCAGCGTTGAAGGACCCCTGACTTTTAACACAGATACGCAGTATTTT. This rearrangement joins TRBV29-1 to TRBJ2-3; unclear D gene. From germline, CDR1 is SQVTM and CDR2 ANQGSEA. The CDR3 consists of 16 residues. The V and J ends lost 1 base and 2 bases respectively, with 16 bases between them.